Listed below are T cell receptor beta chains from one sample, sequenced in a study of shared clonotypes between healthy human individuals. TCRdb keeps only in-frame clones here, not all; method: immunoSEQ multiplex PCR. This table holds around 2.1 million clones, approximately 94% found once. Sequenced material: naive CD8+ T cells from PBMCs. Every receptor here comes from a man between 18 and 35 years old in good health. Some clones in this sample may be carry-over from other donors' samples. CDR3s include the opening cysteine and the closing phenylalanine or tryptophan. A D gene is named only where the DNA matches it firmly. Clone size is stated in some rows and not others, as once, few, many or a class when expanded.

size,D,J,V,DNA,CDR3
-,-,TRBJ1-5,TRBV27,TGTGCCAGCAGTCCCGGGGTCCTAACTTATAGCAATCAGCCCCAGCATTTT,CASSPGVLTYSNQPQHF
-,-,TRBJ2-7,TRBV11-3,TGTGCCAGCAGCCCGAGAGGGAGTGGCGAGCAGTACTTC,CASSPRGSGEQYF
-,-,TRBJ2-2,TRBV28,TGTGCCAGCAGCCCGGGGCCCTGGGGCACCGGGGAGCTGTTTTTT,CASSPGPWGTGELFF
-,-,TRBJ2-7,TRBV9,TGTGCCAGCAGCCCACGGGACCGACCTGGGAACGAGCAGTACTTC,CASSPRDRPGNEQYF
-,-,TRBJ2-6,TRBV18,TGTGCCAGCTCTGGGACTGCTAGGGCCTCTGGGGCCAACGTCCTGACTTTC,CASSGTARASGANVLTF
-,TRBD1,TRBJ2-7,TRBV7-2,TGTGCCAGCAGCCCGAGGGGGCACTACGAGCAGTACTTC,CASSPRGHYEQYF
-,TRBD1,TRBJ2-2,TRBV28,TGTGCCAGCAGTTTGTTGACAGGGGGCTGGGCCGGGGAGCTGTTTTTT,CASSLLTGGWAGELFF
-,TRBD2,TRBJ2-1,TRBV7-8,TGTGCCAGCAGCTTAGATGGCGGGAGGAGCTACAATGAGCAGTTCTTC,CASSLDGGRSYNEQFF
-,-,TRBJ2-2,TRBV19,TGTGCCAGTAGTATAGTCAGTCTTCCCACCGGGGAGCTGTTTTTT,CASSIVSLPTGELFF
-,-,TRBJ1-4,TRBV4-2,TGTGCCAGCAGCCAACTACCCCAGCAAACTAATGAAAAACTGTTTTTT,CASSQLPQQTNEKLFF
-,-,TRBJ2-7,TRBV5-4,TGTGCCAGCAGCTTGGGGGGACTCCCCTACGAGCAGTACTTC,CASSLGGLPYEQYF
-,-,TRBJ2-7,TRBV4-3,TGCGCCAGCAGCCAAGATTTTGCAGACGAGCAGTACTTC,CASSQDFADEQYF
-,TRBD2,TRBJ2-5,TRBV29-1,TGCAGCGTTGACGGACTAGCGGGAGAAGAGACCCAGTACTTC,CSVDGLAGEETQYF
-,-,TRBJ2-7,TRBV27,TGTGCCAGCAGTTTCCGTGGAGGGCTAGGAGTCGAGCAGTACTTC,CASSFRGGLGVEQYF
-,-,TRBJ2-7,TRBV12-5,TGTGCTAGTGGGCGGGACAGTACCTACGAGCAGTACTTC,CASGRDSTYEQYF
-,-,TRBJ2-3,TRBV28,TGTGCCAGCACCTCCGGGCCCAATTATACGCAGTATTTT,CASTSGPNYTQYF
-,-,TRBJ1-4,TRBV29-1,TGCAGCGTTGTTTCGGCAACTAATGAAAAACTGTTTTTT,CSVVSATNEKLFF
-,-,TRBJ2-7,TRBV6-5,TGTGCCAGCAGCCGGGACCTCAACGAGCAGTACTTC,CASSRDLNEQYF
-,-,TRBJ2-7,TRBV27,TGTGCCAGCAGTTCGGGACATCGCGAGCAGTACTTC,CASSSGHREQYF
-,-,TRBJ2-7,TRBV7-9,TGTGCCAGCAGTGGGCCCGGCAGTTCCGAGCAGTACTTC,CASSGPGSSEQYF
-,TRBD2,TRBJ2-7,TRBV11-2,TGTGCCAGCAGCCCTAGGGACGGAGCGGGAGGGCCGAAGAACGAGCAGTACTTC,CASSPRDGAGGPKNEQYF
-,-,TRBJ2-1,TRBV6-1,TGTGCCAGCAGTGAGGATGACAGACCTCCCTACAATGAGCAGTTCTTC,CASSEDDRPPYNEQFF
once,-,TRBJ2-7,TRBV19,TGTGCCAGTAGTTCGTACTACGAGCAGTACTTC,CASSSYYEQYF
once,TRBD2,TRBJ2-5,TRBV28,TGTGCCAGCAGTTTCCCCAGGGGACTAGCGGACATCCAAGAGACCCAGTACTTC,CASSFPRGLADIQETQYF
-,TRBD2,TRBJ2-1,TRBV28,TGTGCCAGCAGTTCTAGCGGGAGGCTCAATGAGCAGTTCTTC,CASSSSGRLNEQFF
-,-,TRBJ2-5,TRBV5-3,TGTGCCACCTCACCTCCCGCAGGGGTGTGGGAGACCCAGTACTTC,CATSPPAGVWETQYF
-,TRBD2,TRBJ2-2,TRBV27,TGTGCCAGCAGTTTATCCCCATGGAGGGCTAGCGGGAGTGGGGAGCTGTTTTTT,CASSLSPWRASGSGELFF
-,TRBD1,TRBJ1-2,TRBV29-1,TGCAGCGTTGAGGGGACAGGGGATGGTTGGAACTATGGCTACACCTTC,CSVEGTGDGWNYGYTF
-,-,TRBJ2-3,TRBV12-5,TGTGCTAGTGGTTTGTCGAGCACAGATACGCAGTATTTT,CASGLSSTDTQYF
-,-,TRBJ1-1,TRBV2,TGTGCCAGCAGTTATCAAGGTGTGGACACTGAAGCTTTCTTT,CASSYQGVDTEAFF
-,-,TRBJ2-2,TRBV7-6,TGTGCCAGCAGCCCCCTCAGGGCGCCGAACACCGGGGAGCTGTTTTTT,CASSPLRAPNTGELFF
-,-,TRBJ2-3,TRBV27,TGTGCCAGCAGTAACCAGGCAGATACGCAGTATTTT,CASSNQADTQYF
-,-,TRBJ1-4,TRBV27,TGTGCCAGCAGTTTAACCCAGGGTGTGAGAACTAATGAAAAACTGTTTTTT,CASSLTQGVRTNEKLFF
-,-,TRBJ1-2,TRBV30,TGTGCCGAGGGGGGCCCGGGGGGCACTAACTATGGCTACACCTTC,CAEGGPGGTNYGYTF
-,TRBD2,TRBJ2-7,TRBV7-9,TGTGCCAGCAGCATGTCCAGCGGGAGCTCCTACGAGCAGTACTTC,CASSMSSGSSYEQYF
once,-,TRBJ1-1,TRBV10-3,TGTGCCATCAGTGAGTCCGAGGGACTCTCTGAAGCTTTCTTT,CAISESEGLSEAFF
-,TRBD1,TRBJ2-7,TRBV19,TGTGCCAGTAGTATGTCGGACAGGGAAGGATACGAGCAGTACTTC,CASSMSDREGYEQYF